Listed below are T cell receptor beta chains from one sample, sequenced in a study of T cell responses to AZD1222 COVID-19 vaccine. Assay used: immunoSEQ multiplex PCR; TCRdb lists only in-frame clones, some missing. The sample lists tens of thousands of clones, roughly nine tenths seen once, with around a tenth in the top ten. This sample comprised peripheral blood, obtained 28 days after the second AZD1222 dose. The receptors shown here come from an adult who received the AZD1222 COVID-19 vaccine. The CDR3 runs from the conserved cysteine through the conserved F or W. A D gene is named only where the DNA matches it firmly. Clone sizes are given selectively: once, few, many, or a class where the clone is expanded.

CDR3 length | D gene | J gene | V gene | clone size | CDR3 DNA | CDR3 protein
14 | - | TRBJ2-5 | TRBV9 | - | TGTGCCAGCAGCATGCCTAGCACCCAAGAGACCCAGTACTTC | CASSMPSTQETQYF
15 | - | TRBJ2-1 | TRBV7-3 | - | TGTGCCAGCAGCTTAAGTTTCGGGGGCGGCAATGAGCAGTTCTTC | CASSLSFGGGNEQFF
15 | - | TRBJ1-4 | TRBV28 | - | TGTGCCAGCAGTTTGGAGGGGACCACTAATGAAAAACTGTTTTTT | CASSLEGTTNEKLFF
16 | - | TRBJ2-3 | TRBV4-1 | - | TGCGCCAGCAGCCCCTGGGGGCGGGCCCGCACAGATACGCAGTATTTT | CASSPWGRARTDTQYF
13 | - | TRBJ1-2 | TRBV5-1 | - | TGCGCCAGCAGCCCAGGACGGGATATAGGCTACACCTTC | CASSPGRDIGYTF
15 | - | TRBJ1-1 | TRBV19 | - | TGTGCCAGTAGTATACTGGCGGGGCGGACCACTGAAGCTTTCTTT | CASSILAGRTTEAFF
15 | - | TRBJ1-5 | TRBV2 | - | TGTGCCAGCAGTGTGCTGGGGTATAGCAATCAGCCCCAGCATTTT | CASSVLGYSNQPQHF
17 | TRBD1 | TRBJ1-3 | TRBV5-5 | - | TGTGCCAGCAGCTTGGAAGGGACAGGGATCTCTGGAAACACCATATATTTT | CASSLEGTGISGNTIYF
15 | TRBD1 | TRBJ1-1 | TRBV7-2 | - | TGTGCCAGCACCCGCCGACAGGGGGCAGCCACTGAAGCTTTCTTT | CASTRRQGAATEAFF
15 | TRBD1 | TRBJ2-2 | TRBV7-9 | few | TGTGCCAGCAGTTCCCCGGGACAGGACACCGGGGAGCTGTTTTTT | CASSSPGQDTGELFF
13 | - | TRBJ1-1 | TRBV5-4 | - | TGTGCCAGCGGCCTCTCGGGGAACACTGAAGCTTTCTTT | CASGLSGNTEAFF
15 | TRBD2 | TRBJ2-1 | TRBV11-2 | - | TGTGCCAGCAGCGCCCGGGGGGACTCCCGCGATGAGCAGTTCTTC | CASSARGDSRDEQFF
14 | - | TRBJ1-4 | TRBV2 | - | TGTGCCAGCAGTTACGGCCCAACTAATGAAAAACTGTTTTTT | CASSYGPTNEKLFF
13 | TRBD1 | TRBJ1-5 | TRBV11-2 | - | TGTGCCAGCAGCTTGAACAGGGGCCAGCCCCAGCATTTT | CASSLNRGQPQHF
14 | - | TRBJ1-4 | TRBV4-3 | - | TGCGCCAGCAGCCATGGGGGGCAGGATGAAAAACTGTTTTTT | CASSHGGQDEKLFF
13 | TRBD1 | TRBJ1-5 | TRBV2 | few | TGTGCCAGCGACGGGACAGGGACTCAGCCCCAGCATTTT | CASDGTGTQPQHF
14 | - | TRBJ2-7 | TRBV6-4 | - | TGTGCCAGCAGTGAGCGGGCGGACTCCTACGAGCAGTACTTC | CASSERADSYEQYF
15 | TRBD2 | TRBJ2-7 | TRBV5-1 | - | TGCGCCAGCAGCTTGGGATTAGCGGGGGTGAACGAGCAGTACTTC | CASSLGLAGVNEQYF